Below are 5 T cell receptor beta chains sequenced from a single sample in a study of OX40 agonist ivuxolimab in advanced cancers. TCRdb's copy holds only in-frame clones and misses some; the assay was immunoSEQ multiplex PCR. The repertoire holds approximately 70,000 clones, with over 70% as singletons. The material was CD4+ or CD8+ T cells sorted from blood, obtained in a trial of the OX40 agonist ivuxolimab. These receptors were taken from an adult with an advanced solid tumor such as melanoma, head and neck, liver or kidney cancer.

The rearrangement joins TRBV28 to TRBJ1-4; D gene uncertain. CDR1 is MDHEN, CDR2 SYDVKM, per germline. The CDR3 consists of 17 residues. With 3 bases removed from V and 0 bases from J, the gap between germline ends came to 14 bases. CDR3 loop: CASSLNQIGATNEKLFF. As DNA, the CDR3 is TGTGCCAGCAGTTTGAATCAGATTGGGGCAACTAATGAAAAACTGTTTTTT.

The chain couples TRBV6-5 to TRBJ2-5; the D is unclear. CDR3 length: 13 residues. The germline V and J ends were trimmed by 2 bases and 5 bases, with 9 bases remaining between them. Germline assignment: CDR1 MNHEY and CDR2 SVGAGI. The CDR3 reads CASSYRWSETQYF. CDR3 nucleotide sequence: TGTGCCAGCAGTTACCGGTGGTCGGAGACCCAGTACTTC.

The chain recombines TRBV28 with TRBJ2-7; D ambiguous. Germline assignment: CDR1 MDHEN and CDR2 SYDVKM. With 10 bases removed from V and 4 bases from J, the gap between germline ends came to 14 bases. This CDR3 is 12 amino acids long. In DNA form, the CDR3 reads TGTGCCACTACGAAGGGATCTTACGAGCAGTACTTC. Translating it yields CATTKGSYEQYF.

The chain couples TRBV5-1 to TRBJ2-5; possible D gene TRBD1, 7 bases. The length of the CDR3 is 16 residues. Germline V gene sequence: CDR1 SGHRS, CDR2 YFSETQ. V dropped 7 bases and J dropped 2 bases, with 21 bases sitting between them. CDR3 sequence (DNA): TGCGCCAGCTCCCCCACCGGGGGCAGGGGGCAAGAGACCCAGTACTTC. As protein: CASSPTGGRGQETQYF.

The chain employs TRBV4-2 and TRBJ2-2, with unresolved D. There are 12 residues in the CDR3. Germline loops: CDR1 LGHNA, CDR2 YNFKEQ. V was pared by 3 bases and J by 9 bases, with 8 bases between. The CDR3: CASSQGSRELFF. CDR3 sequence (DNA): TGTGCCAGCAGCCAGGGGTCCCGGGAGCTGTTTTTT.